The 2 T cell receptor beta chains given below trace back to one sample, sequenced in a study of identical twins. TCRdb re-analysed the 5' RACE reads in MiXCR, keeping a single row per CDR3 protein. The sample has hundreds of thousands of distinct CDR3 sequences, about 18% seen once. The same specimen was also included in a second study, on T cells expressing NK-cell markers.

Sequencing was carried out using PBMCs. The source of these receptors is a woman under 30 in good health.

This chain links TRBV5-1 with TRBJ2-1, with 10 nucleotides matching TRBD2. CDR3 length equals 16 residues. Germline V gene lookup returns CDR1 SGHRS and CDR2 YFSETQ. The V gene end was trimmed by 4 bases and the J gene end by 5 bases; junction bases not matched to a gene: 9. CDR3 amino acids: CASSRFLAGANNEQFF. The CDR3, as DNA: TGCGCCAGCAGCCGATTCCTAGCGGGGGCCAACAATGAGCAGTTCTTC.

The rearrangement joins TRBV7-9 to TRBJ1-2; D is ambiguous. V was clipped by 5 bases and J by 8 bases, with 21 bases between them. The CDR3 is 15 amino acids. CDR1 is SEHNR, CDR2 FQNEAQ, per germline (reference sequence). The CDR3 here is CASSQSSASTLGYTF. The CDR3 DNA follows: TGTGCCAGCAGCCAAAGTTCGGCAAGCACCTTGGGCTACACCTTC.